These 2 T cell receptor beta chains were sequenced from one sample in a study of T-cell reconstitution after alpha-beta-depleted transplantation in children. The TCRbeta library was prepared with unique molecular identifiers. TCRdb re-analysed the PCR reads in MiXCR, keeping a single row per CDR3 protein. Of 490,000 or so distinct CDR3 sequences detected, about 11% appear once; the ten largest clones hold approximately 2%. The sequencing here drew on PBMCs, taken before TCRalphabeta/CD19-depleted stem cell transplant. Source of these receptors: a child aged 2-15 years with inherited bone marrow failure, due to receive a stem cell transplant.

The chain employs TRBV6-5 and TRBJ2-5, with D perhaps matching TRBD1 (6 bases). V gave up 0 bases and J gave up 4 bases, with 9 bases separating them. The germline CDR1 and CDR2 sequences are MNHEY and SVGAGI. The CDR3 is 14 amino acids. The CDR3 protein is CASSYSIRGETQYF. The CDR3 coding sequence is TGTGCCAGCAGTTACTCTATCAGGGGAGAGACCCAGTACTTC.

This clonotype was detected a few times. The chain joins TRBV28 to TRBJ1-3; TRBD1 is a possible D gene (5 bases). CDR1 and CDR2 from the germline V gene are MDHEN and SYDVKM. V lost 4 bases and J 0 bases, leaving 19 bases between the germline ends. This CDR3 contains 18 residues. This chain's CDR3 is CASSSIFGTASSGNTIYF. In nucleotides, the CDR3 is TGTGCCAGCAGTTCTATTTTTGGGACGGCAAGCTCTGGAAACACCATATATTTT.